These T cell receptor beta chains were read from a single sample in a study of T cell repertoires in cytomegalovirus infection. Each CDR3 protein is one row after TCRdb ran MiXCR on the reads. This repertoire shows 150,000 to 200,000 distinct CDR3 sequences, about 21% found once; its top ten account for approximately 3%. The sequencing sample was made of PBMCs. Every receptor here comes from a human donor in good health (CMV status not recorded). Some clones in this sample may be carry-over from other donors' samples. Both conserved end residues are part of each CDR3. The D gene is left open where the match is weak. Some rows mark clone size as missing; the rest say once, few, many or name a class of expanded clone.

>.|TRBV6-2/TRBV6-3|TRBJ2-5|.
TGTGCCAGCAGTGACCCCATCCAGACCCAGTACTTC
CASSDPIQTQYF
>TRBD2|TRBV7-2|TRBJ2-3|few
TGTGCCAGCAGCCCCTGGACTAGCGGGGGCCAAGATACGCAGTATTTT
CASSPWTSGGQDTQYF
>.|TRBV7-3|TRBJ2-7|.
TGTGCCAGCAGCCAGGGGCGGAACTACGAGCAGTACTTC
CASSQGRNYEQYF
>TRBD1|TRBV27|TRBJ2-7|.
TGTGCCAGCAGTCCGAACCGGGACAGGGGTCTCGGAGAGCAGTACTTC
CASSPNRDRGLGEQYF
>TRBD1|TRBV20-1|TRBJ2-5|few
TGCAGTGCTAGAGAGAGTGGAAGGGACAGAACCGGTCAAGAGACCCAGTACTTC
CSARESGRDRTGQETQYF
>TRBD2|TRBV6-6|TRBJ2-7|many
TGTGCCAGCAGTCCCCTCCTTAGCGGGACCACCTACGAGCAGTACTTC
CASSPLLSGTTYEQYF
>.|TRBV6-5|TRBJ1-3|.
TGTGCCAACAGTCCTCCGGCAGGGGCGGGTGGAAACACCATATATTTT
CANSPPAGAGGNTIYF
>.|TRBV6-6|TRBJ2-7|.
TGTGCCAGCAGGCGGGACAGCTACGAGCAGTACTTC
CASRRDSYEQYF
>.|TRBV6-2/TRBV6-3|TRBJ2-1|.
TGTGCCAGCAGTTTCCTAGCAAGAAATGACAATGAGCAGTTCTTC
CASSFLARNDNEQFF
>TRBD2|TRBV28|TRBJ2-1|.
TGTGCCAGCAGGGATTCTAGCGGACGAAGCTCCTACAATGAGCAGTTCTTC
CASRDSSGRSSYNEQFF
>TRBD2|TRBV28|TRBJ2-1|few
TGTGCCAGCAGTGCTCTAGCGGGAGGGCCCTGGAATGAGCAGTTCTTC
CASSALAGGPWNEQFF
>.|TRBV19|TRBJ1-2|few
TGTGCCAGTAGGGTCGACAGCAACTATGGCTACACCTTC
CASRVDSNYGYTF
>.|TRBV11-3|TRBJ2-7|.
TGTGCCAGCAGCTTAATCTCTGACCCCTCCTACGAGCAGTACTTC
CASSLISDPSYEQYF
>.|TRBV7-9|TRBJ1-2|many
TGTGCCAGCGACAACAACTATGGCTACACCTTC
CASDNNYGYTF
>.|TRBV7-9|TRBJ1-1|many
TGTGCCAGCAGCTTAAGGGACCGGGGGATGGCAACTGAAGCTTTCTTT
CASSLRDRGMATEAFF
>TRBD2|TRBV10-3|TRBJ2-1|few
TGTGCCATCAGTGAGGACGGGAGGAAGCAGTTCTTC
CAISEDGRKQFF
>.|TRBV29-1|TRBJ2-4|.
TGCAGCGTTGATGGTCAGGGCGGAAACATTCAGTACTTC
CSVDGQGGNIQYF
>TRBD1|TRBV7-6|TRBJ1-1|many
TGTGCCAGCAGCTTAGTTCCGGGGTCCAGACAGGGTCGTGACACTGAAGCTTTCTTT
CASSLVPGSRQGRDTEAFF
>.|TRBV5-1|TRBJ2-7|few
TGCGCCAGCAGCTTGGCCGGGCAGGGGGGCTACGAGCAGTACTTC
CASSLAGQGGYEQYF
>.|TRBV7-9|TRBJ2-7|many
TGTGCCAGCAGCTTATCACCAGGGCGGGACGAGCAGTACTTC
CASSLSPGRDEQYF
>.|TRBV19|TRBJ2-7|.
TGTGCCAGTAGTATAGGGGGGGGCCACGAGCAGTACTTC
CASSIGGGHEQYF
>.|TRBV7-2|TRBJ2-2|many
TGTGCCAGCAGCTTAAACCTGAACACCGGGGAGCTGTTTTTT
CASSLNLNTGELFF
>.|TRBV7-9|TRBJ1-2|.
TGTGCCAGCAGCACGGGGGGGGGCGTCGGATATGGCTACACCTTC
CASSTGGGVGYGYTF
>.|TRBV6-6|TRBJ2-7|.
TGTGCCAGCAGTTACGGGAGTTCCGGGGAGCAGTACTTC
CASSYGSSGEQYF
>.|TRBV6-5|TRBJ2-2|few
TGTGCCAGCAGTTACTCGGTGGGAGTGCTCAACACCGGGGAGCTGTTTTTT
CASSYSVGVLNTGELFF
>.|TRBV7-9|TRBJ1-1|many
TGTGCCAGCAGCGCGGAGGACAGGAACACTGAAGCTTTCTTT
CASSAEDRNTEAFF